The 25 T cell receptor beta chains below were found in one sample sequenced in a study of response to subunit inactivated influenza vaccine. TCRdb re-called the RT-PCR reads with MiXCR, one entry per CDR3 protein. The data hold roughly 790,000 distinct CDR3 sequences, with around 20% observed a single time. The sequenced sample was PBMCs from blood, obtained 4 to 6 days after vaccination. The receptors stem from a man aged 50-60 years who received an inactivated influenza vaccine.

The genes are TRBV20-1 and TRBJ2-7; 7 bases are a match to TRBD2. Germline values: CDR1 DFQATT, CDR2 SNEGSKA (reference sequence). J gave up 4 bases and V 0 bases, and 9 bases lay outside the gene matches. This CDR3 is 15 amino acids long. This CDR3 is CSARDQRGPIYEQYF. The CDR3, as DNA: TGCAGTGCTAGAGATCAGCGGGGCCCCATTTACGAGCAGTACTTC.

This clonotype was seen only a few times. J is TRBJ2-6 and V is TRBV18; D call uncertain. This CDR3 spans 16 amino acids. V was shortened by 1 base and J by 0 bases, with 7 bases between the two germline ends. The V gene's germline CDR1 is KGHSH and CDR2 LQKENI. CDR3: CASSPLPLSGANVLTF. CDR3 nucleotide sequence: TGTGCCAGCTCACCACTACCGCTCTCTGGGGCCAACGTCCTGACTTTC.

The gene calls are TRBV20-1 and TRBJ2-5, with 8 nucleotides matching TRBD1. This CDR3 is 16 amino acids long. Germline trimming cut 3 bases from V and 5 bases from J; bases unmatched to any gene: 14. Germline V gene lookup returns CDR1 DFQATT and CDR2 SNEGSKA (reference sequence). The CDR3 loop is CSASSITGGFQETQYF. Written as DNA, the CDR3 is TGCAGTGCTAGCTCCATAACAGGGGGTTTCCAGGAGACCCAGTACTTC.

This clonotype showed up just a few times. The CDR3 sequence is CSVDHQETQYF. CDR3 in DNA: TGCAGCGTTGATCACCAAGAGACCCAGTACTTC. This chain uses TRBV29-1 with TRBJ2-5, with no clear D. Trimming left V 3 bases short and J 0 bases short, with 2 bases between. Germline V gene sequence: CDR1 SQVTM, CDR2 ANQGSEA. The length of the CDR3 is 11 residues.

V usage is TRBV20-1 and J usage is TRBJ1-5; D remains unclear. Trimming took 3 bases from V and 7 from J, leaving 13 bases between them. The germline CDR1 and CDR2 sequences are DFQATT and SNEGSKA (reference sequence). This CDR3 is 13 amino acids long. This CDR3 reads CSASPGVGQPQHF. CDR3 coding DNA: TGCAGTGCTAGTCCGGGAGTGGGCCAGCCCCAGCATTTT.

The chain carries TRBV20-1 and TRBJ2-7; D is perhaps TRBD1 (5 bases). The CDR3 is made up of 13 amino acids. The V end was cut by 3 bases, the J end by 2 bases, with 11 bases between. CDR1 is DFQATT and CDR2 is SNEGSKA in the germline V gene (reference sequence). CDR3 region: CSASDRPTYEQYF. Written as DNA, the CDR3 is TGCAGTGCTAGCGACAGACCCACCTACGAGCAGTACTTC.

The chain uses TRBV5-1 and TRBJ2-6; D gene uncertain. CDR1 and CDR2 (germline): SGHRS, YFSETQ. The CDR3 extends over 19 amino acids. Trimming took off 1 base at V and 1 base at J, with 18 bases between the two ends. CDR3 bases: TGCGCCAGCAGCTTGTGGTTTGGGTCGACGGAGTCTGGGGCCAACGTCCTGACTTTC. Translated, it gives CASSLWFGSTESGANVLTF.

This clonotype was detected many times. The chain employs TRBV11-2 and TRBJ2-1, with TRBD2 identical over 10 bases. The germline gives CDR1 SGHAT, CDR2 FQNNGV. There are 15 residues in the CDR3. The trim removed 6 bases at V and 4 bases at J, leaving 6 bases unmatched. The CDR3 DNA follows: TGTGCCAGCAGTTCCCTAGCGGGAGCATACAATGAGCAGTTCTTC. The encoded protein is CASSSLAGAYNEQFF.

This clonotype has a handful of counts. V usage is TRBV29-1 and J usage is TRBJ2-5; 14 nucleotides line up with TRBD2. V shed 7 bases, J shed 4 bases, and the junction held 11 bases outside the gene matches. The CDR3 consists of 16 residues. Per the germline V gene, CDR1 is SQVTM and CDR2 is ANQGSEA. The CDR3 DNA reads TGCAGCGCGGGACTAGCGGGAGTCTTACGTTTAGAGACCCAGTACTTC. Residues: CSAGLAGVLRLETQYF.

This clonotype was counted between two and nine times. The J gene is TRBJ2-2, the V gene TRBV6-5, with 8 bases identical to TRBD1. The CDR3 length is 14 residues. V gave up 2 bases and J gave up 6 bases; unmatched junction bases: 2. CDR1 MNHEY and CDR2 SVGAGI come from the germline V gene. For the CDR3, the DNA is TGTGCCAGCAGTTACACACAGGGGGCCGGGGAGCTGTTTTTT. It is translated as CASSYTQGAGELFF.

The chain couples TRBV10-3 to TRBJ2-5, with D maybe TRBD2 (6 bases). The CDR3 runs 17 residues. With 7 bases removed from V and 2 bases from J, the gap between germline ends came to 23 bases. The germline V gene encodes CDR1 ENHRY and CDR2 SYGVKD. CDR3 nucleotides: TGTGCCATCACCGGTAGAAGGGGTGTGGCGGGGCAAGAGACCCAGTACTTC. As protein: CAITGRRGVAGQETQYF.

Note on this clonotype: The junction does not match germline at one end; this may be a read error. CDR3: CASSPIQGSEQCF. As DNA, the CDR3 is TGTGCCAGCTCACCAATTCAGGGAAGTGAGCAGTGCTTC. V gene TRBV18 combines with J gene TRBJ2-7, with TRBD1 as a possible D gene (5 bases). CDR1 is KGHSH and CDR2 is LQKENI in the germline V gene. The CDR3 consists of 13 residues.

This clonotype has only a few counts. CDR3 residues: CASRPSGSAYEQYF. CDR3 nucleotide sequence: TGCGCCAGCAGACCTAGCGGGAGTGCCTACGAGCAGTACTTC. The rearrangement joins TRBV5-1 to TRBJ2-7; 10 bases map to TRBD2. The V gene's germline CDR1 is SGHRS and CDR2 YFSETQ. Unmatched junction bases numbered 4, after V lost 5 bases and J lost 2 bases. CDR3 length: 14 amino acids. The whole variable domain, filled in from reference TRBV5-1 and TRBJ2-7, reads KAGVTQTPRYLIKTRGQQVTLSCSPISGHRSVSWYQQTPGQGLQFLFEYFSETQRNKGNFPGRFSGRQFSNSRSEMNVSTLELGDSALYLCASRPSGSAYEQYFGPGTRLTVT.

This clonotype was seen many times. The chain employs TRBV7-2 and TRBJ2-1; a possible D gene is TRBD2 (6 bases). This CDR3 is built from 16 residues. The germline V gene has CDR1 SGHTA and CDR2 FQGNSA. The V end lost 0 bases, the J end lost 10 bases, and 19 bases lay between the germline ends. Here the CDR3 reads CASSLAQGLFSHEQFF. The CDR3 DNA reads TGTGCCAGCAGCTTAGCGCAGGGACTTTTTTCCCACGAGCAGTTCTTC.

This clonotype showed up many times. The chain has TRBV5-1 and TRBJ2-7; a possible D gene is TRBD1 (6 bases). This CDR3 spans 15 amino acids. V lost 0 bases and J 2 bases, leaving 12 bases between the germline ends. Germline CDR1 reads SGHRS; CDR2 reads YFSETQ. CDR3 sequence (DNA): TGCGCCAGCAGCTTGGGCGGACAGCCAACCTACGAGCAGTACTTC. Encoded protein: CASSLGGQPTYEQYF.

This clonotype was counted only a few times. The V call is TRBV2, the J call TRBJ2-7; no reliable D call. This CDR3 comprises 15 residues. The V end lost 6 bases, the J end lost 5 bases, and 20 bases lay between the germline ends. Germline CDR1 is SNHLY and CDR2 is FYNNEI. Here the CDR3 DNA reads TGTGCCAGCAGCCGACACCCACCCGTCTTCGACGAGCAGTACTTC. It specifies CASSRHPPVFDEQYF.

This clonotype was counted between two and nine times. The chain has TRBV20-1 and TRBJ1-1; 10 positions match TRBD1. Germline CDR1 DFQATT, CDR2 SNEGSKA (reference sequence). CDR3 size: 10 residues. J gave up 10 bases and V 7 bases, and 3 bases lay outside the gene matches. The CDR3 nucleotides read TGCAGTGGACAGGGGGCCCTAGCTTTCTTT. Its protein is CSGQGALAFF.

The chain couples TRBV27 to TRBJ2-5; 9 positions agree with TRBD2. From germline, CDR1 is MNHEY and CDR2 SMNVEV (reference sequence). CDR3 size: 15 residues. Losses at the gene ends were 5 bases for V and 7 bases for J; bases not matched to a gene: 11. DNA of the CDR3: TGTGCCAGCAGTCCACAGCTAGCGGGGTCGGGGACCCAGTACTTC. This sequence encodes CASSPQLAGSGTQYF.

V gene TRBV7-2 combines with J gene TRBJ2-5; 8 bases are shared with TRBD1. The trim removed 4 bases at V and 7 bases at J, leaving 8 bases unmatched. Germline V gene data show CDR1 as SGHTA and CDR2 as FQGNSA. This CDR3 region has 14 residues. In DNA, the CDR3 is TGTGCCAGCAGCTCCCGGACAGGGATATGGACCCAGTACTTC. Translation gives CASSSRTGIWTQYF.

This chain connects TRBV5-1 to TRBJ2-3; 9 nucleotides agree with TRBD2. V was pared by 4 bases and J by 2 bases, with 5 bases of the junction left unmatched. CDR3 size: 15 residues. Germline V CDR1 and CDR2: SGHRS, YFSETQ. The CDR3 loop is CASSTGTSTTDTQYF. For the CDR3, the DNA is TGCGCCAGCAGCACAGGGACTAGCACCACAGATACGCAGTATTTT.

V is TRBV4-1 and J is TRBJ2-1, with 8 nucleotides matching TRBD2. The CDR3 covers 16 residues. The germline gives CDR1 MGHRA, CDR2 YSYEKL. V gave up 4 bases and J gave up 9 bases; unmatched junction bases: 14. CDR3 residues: CASSPDGSRGGGEQFF. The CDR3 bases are TGCGCCAGCAGCCCAGACGGTAGCCGGGGGGGCGGTGAGCAGTTCTTC.

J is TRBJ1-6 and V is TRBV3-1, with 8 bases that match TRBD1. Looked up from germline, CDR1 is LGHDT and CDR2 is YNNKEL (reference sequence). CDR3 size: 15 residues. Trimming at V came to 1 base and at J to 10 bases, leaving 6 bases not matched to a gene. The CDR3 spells CASSQGQGPFSPLHF. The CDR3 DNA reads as TGTGCCAGCAGCCAAGGACAGGGGCCGTTCTCACCCCTCCACTTT.

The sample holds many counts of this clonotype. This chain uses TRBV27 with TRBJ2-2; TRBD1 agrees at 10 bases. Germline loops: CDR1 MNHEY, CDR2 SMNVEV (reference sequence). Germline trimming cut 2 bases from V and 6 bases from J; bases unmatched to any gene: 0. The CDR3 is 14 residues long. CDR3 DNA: TGTGCCAGCAGTTTAGGACAGGGGGCCGGGGAGCTGTTTTTT. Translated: CASSLGQGAGELFF.

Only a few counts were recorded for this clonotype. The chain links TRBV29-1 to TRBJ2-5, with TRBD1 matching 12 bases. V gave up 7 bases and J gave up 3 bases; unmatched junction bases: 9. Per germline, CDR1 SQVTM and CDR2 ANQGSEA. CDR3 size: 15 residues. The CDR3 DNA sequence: TGCAGCGCCGGAGGGACAGGGGGCCCTGAAGAGACCCAGTACTTC. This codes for CSAGGTGGPEETQYF.

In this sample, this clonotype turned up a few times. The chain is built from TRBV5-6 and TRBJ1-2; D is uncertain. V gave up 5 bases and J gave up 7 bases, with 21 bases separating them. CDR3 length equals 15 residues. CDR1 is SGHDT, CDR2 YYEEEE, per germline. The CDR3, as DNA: TGTGCCAGCAGTTCGGATAGCGGGAAGTTTTCTGGCTACACCTTC. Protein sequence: CASSSDSGKFSGYTF.